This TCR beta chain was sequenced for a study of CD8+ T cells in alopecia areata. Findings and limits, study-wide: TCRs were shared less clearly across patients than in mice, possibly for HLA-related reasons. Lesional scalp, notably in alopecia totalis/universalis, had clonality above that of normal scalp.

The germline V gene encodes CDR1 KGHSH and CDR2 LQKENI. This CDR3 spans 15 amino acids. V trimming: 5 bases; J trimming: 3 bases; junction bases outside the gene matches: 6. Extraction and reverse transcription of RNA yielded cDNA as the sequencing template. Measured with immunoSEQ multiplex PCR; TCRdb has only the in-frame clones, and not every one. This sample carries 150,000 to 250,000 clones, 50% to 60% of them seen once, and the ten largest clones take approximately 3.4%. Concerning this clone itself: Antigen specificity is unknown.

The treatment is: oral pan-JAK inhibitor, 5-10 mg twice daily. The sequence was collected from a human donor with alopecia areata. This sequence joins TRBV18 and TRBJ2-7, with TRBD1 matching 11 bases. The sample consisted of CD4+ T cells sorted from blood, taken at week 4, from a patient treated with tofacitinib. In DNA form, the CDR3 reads TGTGCCAGCTCATTTGGGACAGGGGGTCTCTACGAGCAGTACTTC. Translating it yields CASSFGTGGLYEQYF.